This TCR beta chain came from a study of metastatic and nonmetastatic thyroid tumors. TCRdb reanalyzed the PCR reads with MiXCR. The sample contains approximately 40,000 clones, under 25% of which appear only once. Thyroid surgery was preceded by no treatment in any patient. This clone has at least ten counts. Germline values: CDR1 DFQATT, CDR2 SNEGSKA (reference sequence). Trimming cost V 3 bases and J 7 bases, with 7 bases left between them. The CDR3 loop spans 11 amino acids. This TCR was recovered from a female donor with papillary thyroid cancer or a benign thyroid nodule (not recorded which). Some clones in this sample may be carry-over from other donors' samples. Sequencing input: blood. This sequence joins TRBV20-1 and TRBJ1-5; D remains unclear. The CDR3 DNA reads TGCAGTGCTAGGAAGGGACAGCCCCAGCATTTT. Its translation is CSARKGQPQHF.